Below, 17 T cell receptor beta chains from the same sample are listed, as sequenced in a study of identical twins. TCRdb recomputed calls from the 5' RACE reads with MiXCR, one row per CDR3 protein. This repertoire shows some 500,000 distinct CDR3 sequences, 13% to 15% found once; its top ten account for about 0.54%. The sample was also reused in another study, on yellow fever vaccine responses in identical twins.

Source material: CD4+ T cells sorted from blood. The origin of the receptors is a woman under 30 in good health.

In its sample, this clonotype was seen a few times. The rearrangement uses TRBV5-6 and TRBJ1-6, with TRBD1 as a possible D gene (6 bases). The ends were cut back, 4 bases at V and 0 bases at J, with 14 bases in the middle. This CDR3 is built from 17 residues. The germline V gene has CDR1 SGHDT and CDR2 YYEEEE. CDR3: CASSNLDSSSYNSPLHF. The CDR3 DNA reads TGTGCCAGCAGCAACCTGGACAGTAGCTCCTATAATTCACCCCTCCACTTT.

This chain joins TRBV12-3 or TRBV12-4 and TRBJ2-7; D gene ambiguous. The V gene lost 5 bases and the J gene lost 6 bases, with 20 bases spanning the gap. The CDR3 has 15 amino acids. In DNA, the CDR3 is TGTGCCAGCAGTAAAGGGCAGGTCCCTGGTAGCGAGCAGTACTTC. Encoded protein: CASSKGQVPGSEQYF.

This clonotype was seen only once. V gene TRBV20-1 combines with J gene TRBJ2-3; the D gene could be TRBD1 or TRBD2 (11 bases each). Germline values: CDR1 DFQATT, CDR2 SNEGSKA (reference sequence). The CDR3 contains 22 residues. V dropped 3 bases and J dropped 4 bases, with 38 bases sitting between them. DNA for the CDR3: TGCAGTGCTAGGGCCCGGGACAGGGGGTCTGGAGTAGCGGGAGGGCCCCCAGATACGCAGTATTTT. This encodes CSARARDRGSGVAGGPPDTQYF.

The rearrangement uses TRBV4-2 and TRBJ1-1, with D uncertain. Germline-derived CDR1 and CDR2 are LGHNA and YNFKEQ. The CDR3 is 15 residues long. The germline V and J ends were trimmed by 0 bases and 7 bases, with 15 bases remaining between them. This chain's CDR3 is CASSQDNTDGLEAFF. In DNA form, the CDR3 reads TGTGCCAGCAGCCAAGATAACACGGACGGCCTTGAAGCTTTCTTT.

This clonotype was counted only a few times. The rearrangement links TRBV4-3 to TRBJ2-3, with 10 bases identical to TRBD2. Trimming at V came to 0 bases and at J to 2 bases, leaving 11 bases not matched to a gene. The CDR3 contains 19 residues. In germline, CDR1 is LGHNA, CDR2 YSLEER. Here the CDR3 reads CASSQEALAGDPSTDTQYF. In DNA form, the CDR3 reads TGCGCCAGCAGCCAAGAAGCCCTAGCGGGAGACCCTTCCACAGATACGCAGTATTTT.

The chain links TRBV5-1 to TRBJ2-4; 8 positions agree with TRBD2. The CDR3 consists of 17 residues. Per the germline V gene, CDR1 is SGHRS and CDR2 is YFSETQ. V shed 4 bases, J shed 0 bases, and the junction held 9 bases outside the gene matches. The CDR3 DNA follows: TGCGCCAGCAGCCCCCTCGGGGGGGAGGTAGCCAAAAACATTCAGTACTTC. Translated: CASSPLGGEVAKNIQYF.

The V call is TRBV20-1, the J call TRBJ2-1; 9 nucleotides align to TRBD1. V was pared by 5 bases and J by 12 bases, with 11 bases of the junction left unmatched. The CDR3 has 13 residues. The germline gives CDR1 DFQATT, CDR2 SNEGSKA (reference sequence). CDR3 region: CSAGQGTPRGQFF. The CDR3 coding sequence is TGCAGTGCTGGACAGGGGACCCCTCGCGGGCAGTTCTTC.

The DNA for the CDR3 is TGTGCCAGCAGTTTATTTAGCAGGGAAGCTTTCTTT. Translating it yields CASSLFSREAFF. The genes are TRBV28 and TRBJ1-1; D remains ambiguous. Germline assignment: CDR1 MDHEN and CDR2 SYDVKM. CDR3 length: 12 residues. V lost 1 base to trimming and J lost 8 bases, with 8 bases between them.

The chain carries TRBV2 and TRBJ2-3; 7 bases map to TRBD1. Trimming at V came to 4 bases and at J to 2 bases, leaving 6 bases not matched to a gene. The germline V gene encodes CDR1 SNHLY and CDR2 FYNNEI. CDR3 size: 15 residues. The CDR3 loop is CASSGQGLTTDTQYF. The CDR3 nucleotides read TGTGCCAGCAGTGGACAGGGCCTCACCACAGATACGCAGTATTTT. Supplemented by reference TRBV2 and TRBJ2-3, the full variable domain reads EPEVTQTPSHQVTQMGQEVILRCVPISNHLYFYWYRQILGQKVEFLVSFYNNEISEKSEIFDDQFSVERPDGSNFTLKIRSTKLEDSAMYFCASSGQGLTTDTQYFGPGTRLTVL.

The rearrangement uses TRBV3-1 and TRBJ2-1; 8 bases align to TRBD2. Germline assignment: CDR1 LGHDT and CDR2 YNNKEL (reference sequence). J gave up 12 bases and V 7 bases, and 8 bases lay outside the gene matches. The CDR3 contains 12 residues. The CDR3 bases are TGTGCCAGCAAAAAAAGCGGGGGCCGGCAGTTCTTC. The encoded protein is CASKKSGGRQFF.

The gene calls are TRBV5-5 and TRBJ2-1; 9 nucleotides line up with TRBD1. The CDR3 runs 15 residues. Trimming cost V 6 bases and J 8 bases; bases outside gene matches: 12. CDR1 SGHKS and CDR2 YYEKEE come from the germline V gene (reference sequence). The CDR3 here is CASKYRDRDNDEQFF. CDR3 DNA: TGTGCCAGCAAATACCGGGACAGGGACAACGATGAGCAGTTCTTC. Combining the CDR3 with reference TRBV5-5 and TRBJ2-1 gives the whole variable domain DAGVTQSPTHLIKTRGQQVTLRCSPISGHKSVSWYQQVLGQGPQFIFQYYEKEERGRGNFPDRFSARQFPNYSSELNVNALLLGDSALYLCASKYRDRDNDEQFFGPGTRLTVL.

The V call is TRBV30, the J call TRBJ2-1; 14 bases agree with TRBD2. Trimming cost V 7 bases and J 3 bases; bases outside gene matches: 5. CDR3 length equals 15 residues. From germline, CDR1 is GTSNPN and CDR2 SVGIG (reference sequence). This chain's CDR3 is CASQGLAGVYNEQFF. In nucleotides, the CDR3 is TGTGCCTCGCAGGGACTAGCGGGAGTCTACAATGAGCAGTTCTTC.

This clonotype was seen a few times. The chain uses TRBV6-5 and TRBJ2-3; D may be TRBD1 (6 bases). Trimming took 5 bases from V and 0 from J, leaving 15 bases between them. Germline values: CDR1 MNHEY, CDR2 SVGAGI. The CDR3 has 16 residues. CDR3 sequence reads: CASSHITGPSTDTQYF. CDR3 in DNA: TGTGCCAGCAGTCACATAACAGGGCCCAGCACAGATACGCAGTATTTT.

In this sample, this clonotype turned up a few times. This chain links TRBV30 with TRBJ2-2; the match to TRBD1 covers 8 bases. This CDR3 is built from 14 residues. The germline V gene has CDR1 GTSNPN and CDR2 SVGIG (reference sequence). The ends lost 5 bases at V and 4 bases at J; junction bases unmatched: 6. CDR3 DNA: TGTGCCTGGGGACAGGGATCGGTCACCGGGGAGCTGTTTTTT. It is translated as CAWGQGSVTGELFF.

The table lists this clonotype with many counts. This sequence joins TRBV27 and TRBJ2-6, with D maybe TRBD1 (5 bases). The germline V and J ends were trimmed by 5 bases and 0 bases, with 14 bases remaining between them. CDR3 length: 17 amino acids. Per germline, CDR1 MNHEY and CDR2 SMNVEV (reference sequence). The CDR3 here is CASSPWTPSSGANVLTF. The CDR3 region has the DNA TGTGCCAGCAGTCCCTGGACACCTAGCTCTGGGGCCAACGTCCTGACTTTC.

This chain connects TRBV6-4 to TRBJ2-1; 8 nucleotides line up with TRBD1. V lost 0 bases and J lost 7; bases outside the gene matches: 8. CDR3 length equals 16 residues. From germline, CDR1 is MRHNA and CDR2 SNTAGT. CDR3 sequence (DNA): TGTGCCAGCAGTGACTCGGGGGGACAGGTTAGGAATGAGCAGTTCTTC. This encodes CASSDSGGQVRNEQFF.

This clonotype has just a few counts. The chain combines TRBV5-6 with TRBJ2-3; 12 bases line up with TRBD2. J lost 3 bases, V lost 5 bases, and 10 bases had no gene match. CDR3 size: 17 residues. Per the germline V gene, CDR1 is SGHDT and CDR2 is YYEEEE. The CDR3 nucleotides are TGTGCCAGCAGTCTCACTAGCGGGAGGCCCGGGACAGATACGCAGTATTTT. Residues: CASSLTSGRPGTDTQYF.